Listed below are T cell receptor beta chains from one sample, sequenced in a study of cytomegalovirus exposure and HLA in healthy donors. The protocol was immunoSEQ multiplex PCR, while the TCRdb copy is restricted to in-frame clones and leaves out a portion. Of around 95,000 clones in the sample, roughly four fifths were seen once. Source material: PBMCs. The receptors shown here come from a man aged 25 to 40 in good health and CMV-seropositive. CDR3s include the opening cysteine and the closing phenylalanine or tryptophan. Fields, in order: clone size, V gene, D gene, J gene, CDR3 DNA, CDR3 protein. D genes are given only for firm matches. Expanded clones are given a class, and other clones once, few, many or no size at all.

clone_size: .
v_call: TRBV19
d_call: TRBD2
j_call: TRBJ2-7
cdr3_nt: TGTGCCAGTAGTATAGATGGGACTAGCGGTACCTACGAGCAGTACTTC
cdr3_aa: CASSIDGTSGTYEQYF

clone_size: .
v_call: TRBV5-4
d_call: .
j_call: TRBJ2-1
cdr3_nt: TGTGCCAGCAGCTTGGGTTTTATGCGGGATTTCTACAATGAGCAGTTCTTC
cdr3_aa: CASSLGFMRDFYNEQFF

clone_size: few
v_call: TRBV18
d_call: TRBD2
j_call: TRBJ2-1
cdr3_nt: TGTGCCAGCTCACCGGGACTAGCGGGACTCAATGAGCAGTTCTTC
cdr3_aa: CASSPGLAGLNEQFF

clone_size: .
v_call: TRBV5-1
d_call: TRBD2
j_call: TRBJ2-2
cdr3_nt: TGCGCCAGCAGCTGGGGTGGGGATAGCGGGAACGCGAACACCGGGGAGCTGTTTTTT
cdr3_aa: CASSWGGDSGNANTGELFF

clone_size: .
v_call: TRBV4-3
d_call: .
j_call: TRBJ2-5
cdr3_nt: TGCGCCAGCAGCCAAGATAGGGGGACCGCTGAGGGGGAGCAGTACTTC
cdr3_aa: CASSQDRGTAEGEQYF

clone_size: once
v_call: TRBV4-1
d_call: .
j_call: TRBJ1-1
cdr3_nt: TGCGCCAGCAGCCAAAGGGGCTTGGGCACTGAAGCTTTCTTT
cdr3_aa: CASSQRGLGTEAFF

clone_size: .
v_call: TRBV5-8
d_call: .
j_call: TRBJ2-2
cdr3_nt: TGTGCCAGCAGCTTGGACGAGTACACCGGGGAGCTGTTTTTT
cdr3_aa: CASSLDEYTGELFF

clone_size: .
v_call: TRBV5-4
d_call: .
j_call: TRBJ2-3
cdr3_nt: TGTGCCAGCAGCTTGGCACAGGGGAGGAGGACAGATACGCAGTATTTT
cdr3_aa: CASSLAQGRRTDTQYF

clone_size: few
v_call: TRBV19
d_call: TRBD1
j_call: TRBJ1-2
cdr3_nt: TGTGCCAGTAGTCCAGACAGGGAAGCCTATGGCTACACCTTC
cdr3_aa: CASSPDREAYGYTF

clone_size: once
v_call: TRBV27
d_call: TRBD1
j_call: TRBJ2-1
cdr3_nt: TGTGCCAGCAGTTTAAAAACGGGCGCGACAGGGGAGGCCTACAATGAGCAGTTCTTC
cdr3_aa: CASSLKTGATGEAYNEQFF

clone_size: .
v_call: TRBV9
d_call: TRBD2
j_call: TRBJ2-1
cdr3_nt: TGTGCCAGCAGCGTTCCCCAACTAGCGGGAGGTAATGAGCAGTTCTTC
cdr3_aa: CASSVPQLAGGNEQFF

clone_size: .
v_call: TRBV5-1
d_call: TRBD2
j_call: TRBJ2-7
cdr3_nt: TGCGCCAGCAGCTTCGGCGGGACTACCGTCTACGAGCAGTACTTC
cdr3_aa: CASSFGGTTVYEQYF

clone_size: .
v_call: TRBV7-8
d_call: .
j_call: TRBJ1-1
cdr3_nt: TGTGCCAGCAGCTTAGTGGGGGGGGGCACTGAAGCTTTCTTT
cdr3_aa: CASSLVGGGTEAFF

clone_size: .
v_call: TRBV7-2
d_call: .
j_call: TRBJ1-6
cdr3_nt: TGTGCCAGCAGCCAACCGTGGCCCTATAATTCACCCCTCCACTTT
cdr3_aa: CASSQPWPYNSPLHF

clone_size: .
v_call: TRBV6-5
d_call: TRBD1
j_call: TRBJ2-1
cdr3_nt: TGTGCCAGCACCCAACAGGGGGCTTACAATGAGCAGTTCTTC
cdr3_aa: CASTQQGAYNEQFF

clone_size: .
v_call: TRBV2
d_call: .
j_call: TRBJ2-3
cdr3_nt: TGTGCCAGCAGTCCCGGGGAGAGGTTTAGCACAGATACGCAGTATTTT
cdr3_aa: CASSPGERFSTDTQYF

clone_size: once
v_call: TRBV6-5
d_call: .
j_call: TRBJ2-3
cdr3_nt: TGTGCCAGCAGTTATACAGGCATAGATACGCAGTATTTT
cdr3_aa: CASSYTGIDTQYF

clone_size: .
v_call: TRBV30
d_call: .
j_call: TRBJ1-6
cdr3_nt: TGTGCCTGGAGTACGCAGGGGCCTGGGACCCTCCACTTT
cdr3_aa: CAWSTQGPGTLHF

clone_size: .
v_call: TRBV13
d_call: TRBD2
j_call: TRBJ2-7
cdr3_nt: TGTGCCAGCAGCTCCTTGGGGGGAGGGTCCTACGAGCAGTACTTC
cdr3_aa: CASSSLGGGSYEQYF

clone_size: few
v_call: TRBV5-1
d_call: TRBD1
j_call: TRBJ1-1
cdr3_nt: TGCGCCAGCAGCTTGCGGACAGGGGCTGAAGCTTTCTTT
cdr3_aa: CASSLRTGAEAFF

clone_size: .
v_call: TRBV7-9
d_call: .
j_call: TRBJ1-5
cdr3_nt: TGTGCCAGCAGCTCTGGCGAGGGCAATCGCAATCAGCCCCAGCATTTT
cdr3_aa: CASSSGEGNRNQPQHF

clone_size: .
v_call: TRBV28
d_call: .
j_call: TRBJ1-2
cdr3_nt: TGTGCCAGCAGAAGTAGCGTTTACTATGGCTACACCTTC
cdr3_aa: CASRSSVYYGYTF

clone_size: few
v_call: TRBV2
d_call: TRBD2
j_call: TRBJ2-1
cdr3_nt: TGTGCCAGCGGGACTAGGCCCTACAATGAGCAGTTCTTC
cdr3_aa: CASGTRPYNEQFF

clone_size: .
v_call: TRBV6-5
d_call: .
j_call: TRBJ1-1
cdr3_nt: TGTGCCAGCAGTTACTGGGAGATGAACACTGAAGCTTTCTTT
cdr3_aa: CASSYWEMNTEAFF

clone_size: .
v_call: TRBV5-1
d_call: TRBD2
j_call: TRBJ2-1
cdr3_nt: TGCGCCAGCAGCTTGGACCAGCGGGAGGCCCCTCGGTATGAGCAGTTCTTC
cdr3_aa: CASSLDQREAPRYEQFF

clone_size: .
v_call: TRBV30
d_call: .
j_call: TRBJ1-5
cdr3_nt: TGTGCCTGGAGTACAGGCTTCAATCAGCCCCAGCATTTT
cdr3_aa: CAWSTGFNQPQHF

clone_size: .
v_call: TRBV11-2
d_call: .
j_call: TRBJ1-2
cdr3_nt: TGTGCCAGCAGCTTAGTTCCCTCCGGTGGCTATGGCTACACCTTC
cdr3_aa: CASSLVPSGGYGYTF

clone_size: .
v_call: TRBV10-3
d_call: .
j_call: TRBJ2-7
cdr3_nt: TGTGCCATCAGTGATGGGGGGGGCGACTCCTACGAGCAGTACTTC
cdr3_aa: CAISDGGGDSYEQYF

clone_size: .
v_call: TRBV14
d_call: .
j_call: TRBJ1-2
cdr3_nt: TGTGCCAGCAGCCAAGGTGCATACAGCTATGGCTACACCTTC
cdr3_aa: CASSQGAYSYGYTF

clone_size: .
v_call: TRBV5-6
d_call: .
j_call: TRBJ1-1
cdr3_nt: TGTGCCAGCAGCCTGGAATTATCCTCCGGAGGGTCGACTGAAGCTTTCTTT
cdr3_aa: CASSLELSSGGSTEAFF

clone_size: .
v_call: TRBV13
d_call: TRBD2
j_call: TRBJ2-3
cdr3_nt: TGTGCCAGCACCCGACTAGCGGGACAATTCACAGATACGCAGTATTTT
cdr3_aa: CASTRLAGQFTDTQYF

clone_size: .
v_call: TRBV6-1
d_call: TRBD2
j_call: TRBJ2-7
cdr3_nt: TGTGCAACGAGCGGGAGCTCCTACGAGCAGTACTTC
cdr3_aa: CATSGSSYEQYF

clone_size: .
v_call: TRBV5-1
d_call: TRBD1
j_call: TRBJ2-6
cdr3_nt: TGCGCCAGCAGCTTGGGAAGGGGGCCTTCTGGGGCCAACGTCCTGACTTTC
cdr3_aa: CASSLGRGPSGANVLTF

clone_size: .
v_call: TRBV27
d_call: TRBD2
j_call: TRBJ2-3
cdr3_nt: TGTGCCAGCAGCCCCGGGGCTAGCGGGGTATATACGCAGTATTTT
cdr3_aa: CASSPGASGVYTQYF

clone_size: .
v_call: TRBV5-1
d_call: TRBD1
j_call: TRBJ1-1
cdr3_nt: TGCGCCAGCAGCTCCACCGGGACAGTGAACACTGAAGCTTTCTTT
cdr3_aa: CASSSTGTVNTEAFF

clone_size: .
v_call: TRBV2
d_call: TRBD1
j_call: TRBJ2-7
cdr3_nt: TGTGCCAGCAGGGCCGCACAGGGGTTAAGCTCCTACGAGCAGTACTTC
cdr3_aa: CASRAAQGLSSYEQYF

clone_size: .
v_call: TRBV7-8
d_call: .
j_call: TRBJ2-5
cdr3_nt: TGTGCCAGCAGCCCCGCGGAGACCCAGTACTTC
cdr3_aa: CASSPAETQYF

clone_size: few
v_call: TRBV7-9
d_call: TRBD1
j_call: TRBJ1-5
cdr3_nt: TGTGCCAGCAGCTCGGGACAGGGAAGAAACCAGCCCCAGCATTTT
cdr3_aa: CASSSGQGRNQPQHF

clone_size: .
v_call: TRBV6-1
d_call: .
j_call: TRBJ1-5
cdr3_nt: TGTGCCAGCAGTGACCAAACAGATGGCAATCAGCCCCAGCATTTT
cdr3_aa: CASSDQTDGNQPQHF

clone_size: .
v_call: TRBV6-6
d_call: .
j_call: TRBJ1-5
cdr3_nt: TGTGCCAGCAGTTACCCACTACAGGGAAGAAATCAGCCCCAGCATTTT
cdr3_aa: CASSYPLQGRNQPQHF

clone_size: .
v_call: TRBV18
d_call: .
j_call: TRBJ2-2
cdr3_nt: TGTGCCAGCTCACCACGCCCGGTTGAGGGGGCCGGGGAGCTGTTTTTT
cdr3_aa: CASSPRPVEGAGELFF

clone_size: .
v_call: TRBV29-1
d_call: .
j_call: TRBJ1-6
cdr3_nt: TGCAGCGTCCGACAGAGTGATAATTCACCCCTCCACTTT
cdr3_aa: CSVRQSDNSPLHF

clone_size: .
v_call: TRBV7-2
d_call: TRBD2
j_call: TRBJ2-3
cdr3_nt: TGTGCCAGCAGCTTTAGTAGCGGGAGGGCCGGAGATACGCAGTATTTT
cdr3_aa: CASSFSSGRAGDTQYF

clone_size: .
v_call: TRBV5-1
d_call: .
j_call: TRBJ1-1
cdr3_nt: TGCGCCAGCAGCTTGGACGGGGGGACGGGGACTGAAGCTTTCTTT
cdr3_aa: CASSLDGGTGTEAFF

clone_size: .
v_call: TRBV2
d_call: .
j_call: TRBJ2-5
cdr3_nt: TGTGCCAGCAGCGGGAGTTGGGCGGGCGAGACCCAGTACTTC
cdr3_aa: CASSGSWAGETQYF

clone_size: .
v_call: TRBV28
d_call: .
j_call: TRBJ1-4
cdr3_nt: TGTGCCAGCAGTTTATCAGAGGAGGTTAATGAAAAACTGTTTTTT
cdr3_aa: CASSLSEEVNEKLFF

clone_size: .
v_call: TRBV18
d_call: TRBD1
j_call: TRBJ2-7
cdr3_nt: TGTGCCAGCTCACCGCTCGGGACAGATCATTCCGAGCAGTACTTC
cdr3_aa: CASSPLGTDHSEQYF

clone_size: .
v_call: TRBV14
d_call: .
j_call: TRBJ2-5
cdr3_nt: TGTGCCAGCAGCCAAAGCCATCAAGAGACCCAGTACTTC
cdr3_aa: CASSQSHQETQYF

clone_size: .
v_call: TRBV5-1
d_call: TRBD2
j_call: TRBJ2-5
cdr3_nt: TGCGCCAGCAGCTTAGCGGGGGCTGATGGGGAGACCCAGTACTTC
cdr3_aa: CASSLAGADGETQYF

clone_size: .
v_call: TRBV15
d_call: .
j_call: TRBJ2-2
cdr3_nt: TGTGCCACCAGCAGAGATCTTGCTAGCGCTAACACCGGGGAGCTGTTTTTT
cdr3_aa: CATSRDLASANTGELFF